A single sample is the source of the 18 T cell receptor beta chains below, sequenced in a study of blood T cell repertoires in COVID-19. Clones were sequenced by immunoSEQ multiplex PCR, and TCRdb holds only the in-frame ones, with some missing. The sample has under 250,000 clones; around 82% are singletons. Sequencing used peripheral blood. These TCRs come from a woman aged 80 or older with acute or convalescent COVID-19.

The gene calls are TRBV6-5 and TRBJ2-7, with 12 bases fitting TRBD1. V dropped 6 bases and J dropped 2; count of bases not matched to a gene: 2. The CDR3 runs to 14 residues. The germline V gene encodes CDR1 MNHEY and CDR2 SVGAGI. CDR3 loop: CASRGDRGPYEQYF. As DNA, the CDR3 is TGTGCCAGCAGGGGGGACAGGGGGCCCTACGAGCAGTACTTC.

J is TRBJ1-2 and V is TRBV30; TRBD1 matches at 8 bases. The CDR3 spans 13 residues. Germline loops: CDR1 GTSNPN, CDR2 SVGIG (reference sequence). The trim removed 0 bases at V and 8 bases at J, leaving 5 bases unmatched. In nucleotides, the CDR3 is TGTGCCTGGAGTGTGCAGGGGGCTGGGGGCTACACCTTC. This translates into CAWSVQGAGGYTF. Full variable domain (missing parts from reference TRBV30 and TRBJ1-2): SQTIHQWPATLVQPVGSPLSLECTVEGTSNPNLYWYRQAAGRGLQLLFYSVGIGQISSEVPQNLSASRPQDRQFILSSKKLLLSDSGFYLCAWSVQGAGGYTFGSGTRLTVV.

V is TRBV5-1 and J is TRBJ2-6; 9 positions match TRBD2. Germline V gene lookup returns CDR1 SGHRS and CDR2 YFSETQ. V trimming: 4 bases; J trimming: 1 base; junction bases outside the gene matches: 9. The CDR3 runs 18 residues. CDR3 amino acids: CASSPRTSGGSGANVLTF. CDR3 coding DNA: TGCGCCAGCAGCCCCCGAACGAGCGGGGGGTCTGGGGCCAACGTCCTGACTTTC. Variable domain in full (rest from reference TRBV5-1 and TRBJ2-6): KAGVTQTPRYLIKTRGQQVTLSCSPISGHRSVSWYQQTPGQGLQFLFEYFSETQRNKGNFPGRFSGRQFSNSRSEMNVSTLELGDSALYLCASSPRTSGGSGANVLTFGAGSRLTVL.

The CDR3 protein is CASGTGTSVYEQFF. The CDR3 DNA reads TGTGCCAGCGGCACCGGGACTAGCGTGTATGAGCAGTTCTTC. The V and J genes are TRBV7-3 and TRBJ2-1, with 10 bases identical to TRBD2. Trimming took 8 bases from V and 8 from J; bases not matched to a gene: 9. The length of the CDR3 is 14 residues. CDR1 SGHTA and CDR2 FQGTGA come from the germline V gene.

The chain employs TRBV28 and TRBJ2-1, with a possible D match to TRBD1 (6 bases). CDR3 length equals 12 residues. V lost 8 bases and J lost 5, with 10 bases in between. The germline CDR1 and CDR2 sequences are MDHEN and SYDVKM. The CDR3 DNA sequence: TGTGCCAGCTACAGGGACAACAATGAGCAGTTCTTC. Its protein product is CASYRDNNEQFF. Filled out from reference TRBV28 and TRBJ2-1, the complete variable domain reads DVKVTQSSRYLVKRTGEKVFLECVQDMDHENMFWYRQDPGLGLRLIYFSYDVKMKEKGDIPEGYSVSREKKERFSLILESASTNQTSMYLCASYRDNNEQFFGPGTRLTVL.

V gene TRBV30 combines with J gene TRBJ2-2, with a possible D match to TRBD2 (6 bases). Germline CDR1 GTSNPN, CDR2 SVGIG (reference sequence). V lost 7 bases and J lost 0, with 12 bases in between. The CDR3 covers 14 residues. CDR3 sequence reads: CALGLPANTGELFF. The CDR3 DNA is TGTGCCTTGGGACTTCCCGCGAACACCGGGGAGCTGTTTTTT. Variable domain in full (rest from reference TRBV30 and TRBJ2-2): SQTIHQWPATLVQPVGSPLSLECTVEGTSNPNLYWYRQAAGRGLQLLFYSVGIGQISSEVPQNLSASRPQDRQFILSSKKLLLSDSGFYLCALGLPANTGELFFGEGSRLTVL.

The chain joins TRBV18 to TRBJ1-2; 7 nucleotides line up with TRBD1. V gave up 3 bases and J gave up 4 bases; unmatched junction bases: 11. The CDR3 extends over 16 amino acids. Per germline, CDR1 KGHSH and CDR2 LQKENI. CDR3 sequence reads: CASSPLGRGGAYGYTF. DNA of the CDR3: TGTGCCAGCTCACCTCTGGGTAGAGGGGGCGCCTATGGCTACACCTTC.

The chain uses TRBV28 and TRBJ2-2; weak D call: TRBD2 (5 bases). V lost 6 bases to trimming and J lost 3 bases, with 11 bases between them. Per germline, CDR1 MDHEN and CDR2 SYDVKM. The CDR3 is 14 residues long. As DNA, the CDR3 is TGTGCCAGCAGCCGCCGGGGATACACCGGGGAGCTGTTTTTT. Protein: CASSRRGYTGELFF.

The CDR3 DNA sequence: TGTGCCAGCAGTCTGGGGAGTGGTGAAGCTTTCTTT. Translating gives CASSLGSGEAFF. The chain recombines TRBV3-1 (or the pseudogene TRBV3-2) with TRBJ1-1; D remains ambiguous. The V end lost 6 bases, the J end lost 7 bases, and 12 bases lay between the germline ends. This CDR3 contains 12 residues. The germline gives CDR1 LGHDT, CDR2 YNNKEL (reference sequence).

The CDR3 region has the DNA TGTGCCAGCAGCGTACAAGGTCCAGGTGAAAAACTGTTTTTT. This gives the protein CASSVQGPGEKLFF. The chain couples TRBV5-4 to TRBJ1-4; D is unclear. The V gene's germline CDR1 is SGHNT and CDR2 YYREEE (reference sequence). V was clipped by 4 bases and J by 7 bases, with 14 bases between them. The CDR3 is 14 amino acids.

The V and J genes are TRBV5-4 and TRBJ2-5, with TRBD2 matching over 10 bases. Losses at the gene ends were 4 bases for V and 3 bases for J; bases not matched to a gene: 6. Germline assignment: CDR1 SGHNT and CDR2 YYREEE (reference sequence). The length of the CDR3 is 15 residues. Here the CDR3 reads CASSRAGGREETQYF. The DNA of the CDR3 is TGTGCCAGCAGCCGAGCGGGGGGGCGGGAAGAGACCCAGTACTTC.

This clone appeared a single time. The chain combines TRBV15 with TRBJ1-3; no definite D call. The V gene's germline CDR1 is LNHNV and CDR2 YYDKDF (reference sequence). The CDR3 runs 16 residues. Trimming stripped 0 bases from V and 4 bases from J, with 13 bases between. CDR3 region: CATSRDWGGSGNTIYF. CDR3 sequence (DNA): TGTGCCACCAGCAGAGATTGGGGAGGTTCCGGAAACACCATATATTTT.

This sequence joins TRBV5-4 and TRBJ2-1, with D perhaps matching TRBD2 (6 bases). With 0 bases removed from V and 4 bases from J, the gap between germline ends came to 11 bases. This CDR3 has 15 residues. Germline CDR1 and CDR2: SGHNT and YYREEE (reference sequence). In DNA, the CDR3 is TGTGCCAGCAGCTTGGCACTAGCTGTATACAATGAGCAGTTCTTC. Translation gives CASSLALAVYNEQFF.

This sequence joins TRBV6-6 and TRBJ1-3, with D hard to call. Germline loops: CDR1 MNHNY, CDR2 SVGAGI (reference sequence). CDR3 length: 13 residues. The V end was cut by 6 bases, the J end by 4 bases, with 10 bases between. In DNA form, the CDR3 reads TGTGCCAGCAGCCTCGACACAGGAAACACCATATATTTT. This sequence encodes CASSLDTGNTIYF.

CDR3 coding DNA: TGTGCCACAGGGACTAGCGGGGACACCGGGGAGCTGTTTTTT. This gives the protein CATGTSGDTGELFF. J is TRBJ2-2 and V is TRBV5-6; the match to TRBD2 covers 13 bases. CDR1 is SGHDT and CDR2 is YYEEEE in the germline V gene. V lost 9 bases, J lost 3 bases, and 2 bases stayed unmatched. The CDR3 is 14 residues long.

The rearrangement links TRBV30 to TRBJ2-1, with TRBD2 as a possible D gene (6 bases). The CDR3 spans 14 residues. The germline V and J ends were trimmed by 3 bases and 1 base, with 10 bases remaining between them. The germline CDR1 and CDR2 sequences are GTSNPN and SVGIG (reference sequence). In DNA, the CDR3 is TGTGCCTGGAGCGGGGGAAGTTCCTACAATGAGCAGTTCTTC. Amino acids: CAWSGGSSYNEQFF.

This rearrangement joins TRBV7-8 to TRBJ1-5; no reliable D call. This CDR3 contains 13 residues. Germline values: CDR1 SGHVS, CDR2 FQNEAQ. The V end was cut by 3 bases, the J end by 9 bases, with 12 bases between. The CDR3: CASSLAADRPQHF. For the CDR3, the DNA is TGTGCCAGCAGCTTGGCTGCTGATCGGCCCCAGCATTTT.

This chain uses TRBV7-3 with TRBJ1-6; TRBD1 is a possible D gene (6 bases). The CDR3 spans 15 residues. V was pared by 2 bases and J by 10 bases, with 15 bases between. Germline-derived CDR1 and CDR2 are SGHTA and FQGTGA. The CDR3 reads CASSLSQGNGSPLHF. DNA of the CDR3: TGTGCCAGCAGCTTATCCCAGGGGAATGGCTCACCCCTCCACTTT. The whole variable domain, filled in from reference TRBV7-3 and TRBJ1-6, reads GAGVSQTPSNKVTEKGKYVELRCDPISGHTALYWYRQSLGQGPEFLIYFQGTGAADDSGLPNDRFFAVRPEGSVSTLKIQRTERGDSAVYLCASSLSQGNGSPLHFGNGTRLTVT.